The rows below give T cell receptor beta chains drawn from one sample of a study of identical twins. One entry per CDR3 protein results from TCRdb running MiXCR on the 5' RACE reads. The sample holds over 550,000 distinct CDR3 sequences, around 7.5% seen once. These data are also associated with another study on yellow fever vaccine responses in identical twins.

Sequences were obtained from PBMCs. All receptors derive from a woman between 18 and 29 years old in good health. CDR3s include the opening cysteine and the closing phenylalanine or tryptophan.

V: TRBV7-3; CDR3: CASSLGGEGDEQFF
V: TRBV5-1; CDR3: CASRRQGAHFNTGELFF
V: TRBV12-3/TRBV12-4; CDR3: CASTRQGAGGELFF
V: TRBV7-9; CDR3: CASSLVVLADQETQYF
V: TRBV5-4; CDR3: CASSPAGTSGIYEQFF
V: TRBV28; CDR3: CASAGVGETQYF
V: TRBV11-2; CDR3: CASSLTLAGQANEQFF
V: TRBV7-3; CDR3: CASSPGLAGFLSNEQFF
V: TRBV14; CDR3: CASSQRYYNEQFF
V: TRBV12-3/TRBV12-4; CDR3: CASRRQGAAIEQYF
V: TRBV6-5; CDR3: CASSWGTPNTEAFF
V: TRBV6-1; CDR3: CASSATELWTQYF
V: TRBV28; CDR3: CASRLQGQPQHF